The subject of this entry is one TCR beta chain. The antigen remains undetermined. The germline gives CDR1 SGHTA, CDR2 FQGTGA. V lost 5 bases to trimming and J lost 6 bases; unmatched junction nucleotides: 9. The CDR3 contains 14 residues. This specimen comes from a study of cytomegalovirus exposure and HLA in healthy donors. Study conclusions and caveats: Roughly even sequencing depth across donors was the assumption behind the presence/absence analyses.

This PCR relied on a set of 60 Vbeta primers and 13 Jbeta primers. Clones were sequenced by immunoSEQ multiplex PCR, and TCRdb holds only the in-frame ones, with some missing. The data contain more than 85,000 clones, 75% to 80% of them singletons. The chain has TRBV7-3 and TRBJ1-2; TRBD1 aligns across 7 bases. The receptor comes from a woman younger than 45 in good health and CMV-seronegative. The sequenced sample consisted of PBMCs. CDR3 in amino acids: CASSANRGSDGYTF. The CDR3 DNA reads as TGTGCCAGCAGCGCGAACAGGGGTTCGGATGGCTACACCTTC.